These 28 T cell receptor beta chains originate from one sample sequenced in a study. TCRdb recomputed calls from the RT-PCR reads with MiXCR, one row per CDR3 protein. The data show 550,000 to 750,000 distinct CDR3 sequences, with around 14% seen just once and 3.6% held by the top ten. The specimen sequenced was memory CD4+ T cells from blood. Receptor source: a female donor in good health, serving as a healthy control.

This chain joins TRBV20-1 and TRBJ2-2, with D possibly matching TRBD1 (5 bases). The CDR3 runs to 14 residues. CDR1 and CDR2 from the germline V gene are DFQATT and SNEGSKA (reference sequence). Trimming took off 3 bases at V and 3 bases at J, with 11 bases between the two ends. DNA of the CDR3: TGCAGTGCTAGTCCAGGACAACACACCGGGGAGCTGTTTTTT. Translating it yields CSASPGQHTGELFF.

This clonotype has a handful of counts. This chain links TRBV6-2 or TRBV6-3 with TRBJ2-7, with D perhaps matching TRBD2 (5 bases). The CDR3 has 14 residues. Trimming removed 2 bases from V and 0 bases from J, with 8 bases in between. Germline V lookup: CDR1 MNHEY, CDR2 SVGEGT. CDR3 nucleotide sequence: TGTGCCAGCAGTTACCGGACTGGCTCCTACGAGCAGTACTTC. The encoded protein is CASSYRTGSYEQYF.

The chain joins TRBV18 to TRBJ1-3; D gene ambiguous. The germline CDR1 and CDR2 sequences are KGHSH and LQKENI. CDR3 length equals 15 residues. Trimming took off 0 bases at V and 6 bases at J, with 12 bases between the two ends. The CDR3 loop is CASSPPWGDQNTIYF. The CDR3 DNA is TGTGCCAGCTCACCACCTTGGGGAGACCAAAACACCATATATTTT.

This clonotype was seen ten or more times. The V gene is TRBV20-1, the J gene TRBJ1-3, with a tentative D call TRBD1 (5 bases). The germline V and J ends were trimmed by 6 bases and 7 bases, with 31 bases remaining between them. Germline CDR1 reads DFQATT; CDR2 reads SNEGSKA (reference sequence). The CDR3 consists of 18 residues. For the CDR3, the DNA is TGCAGTGCATCGATGGGAGAAGGGCAGGGTGGATTGACTAACACCATATATTTT. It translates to CSASMGEGQGGLTNTIYF.

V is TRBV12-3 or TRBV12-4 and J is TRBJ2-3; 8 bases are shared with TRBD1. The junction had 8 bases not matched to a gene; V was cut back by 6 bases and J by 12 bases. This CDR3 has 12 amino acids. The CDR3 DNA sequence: TGTGCCAGCAGCTCGGGACAGGACGTTCAGTATTTT. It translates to CASSSGQDVQYF.

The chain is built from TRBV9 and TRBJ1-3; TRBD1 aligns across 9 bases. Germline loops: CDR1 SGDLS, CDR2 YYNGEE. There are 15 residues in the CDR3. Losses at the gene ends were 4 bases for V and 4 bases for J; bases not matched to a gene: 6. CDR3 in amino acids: CASSTGTGQGNTIYF. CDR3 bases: TGTGCCAGCAGCACAGGGACAGGGCAAGGAAACACCATATATTTT.

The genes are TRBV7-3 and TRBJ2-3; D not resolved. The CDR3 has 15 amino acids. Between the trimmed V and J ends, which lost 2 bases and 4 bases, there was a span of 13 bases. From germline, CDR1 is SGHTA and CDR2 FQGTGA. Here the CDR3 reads CASSLFSGVADTQYF. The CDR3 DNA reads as TGTGCCAGCAGCTTATTTTCAGGAGTCGCAGATACGCAGTATTTT.

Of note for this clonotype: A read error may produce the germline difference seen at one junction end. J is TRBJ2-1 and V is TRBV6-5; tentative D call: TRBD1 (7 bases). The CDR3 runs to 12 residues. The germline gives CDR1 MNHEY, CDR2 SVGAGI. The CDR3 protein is CASRAPQGGEIF. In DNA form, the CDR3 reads TGTGCCAGCAGAGCACCCCAGGGGGGTGAAATCTTC.

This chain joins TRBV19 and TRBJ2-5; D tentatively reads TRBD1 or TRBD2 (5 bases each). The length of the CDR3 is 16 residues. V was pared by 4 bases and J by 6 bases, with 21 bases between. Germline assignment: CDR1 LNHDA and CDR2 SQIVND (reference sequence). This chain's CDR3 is CASSTFYFGTDKTQYF. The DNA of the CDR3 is TGTGCCAGTAGTACGTTTTACTTCGGGACGGACAAGACCCAGTACTTC.

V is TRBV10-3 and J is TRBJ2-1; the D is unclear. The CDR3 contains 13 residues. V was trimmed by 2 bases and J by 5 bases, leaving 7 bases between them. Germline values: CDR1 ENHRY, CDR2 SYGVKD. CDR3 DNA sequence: TGTGCCATCAGTGAGAAGGGCGACAATGAGCAGTTCTTC. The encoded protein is CAISEKGDNEQFF.

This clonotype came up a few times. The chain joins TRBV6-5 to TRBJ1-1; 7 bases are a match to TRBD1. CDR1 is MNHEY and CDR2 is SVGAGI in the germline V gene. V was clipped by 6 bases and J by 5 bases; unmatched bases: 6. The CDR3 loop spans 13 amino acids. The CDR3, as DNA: TGTGCCAGCAGAAGAAACAGGGGAACTGAAGCTTTCTTT. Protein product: CASRRNRGTEAFF.

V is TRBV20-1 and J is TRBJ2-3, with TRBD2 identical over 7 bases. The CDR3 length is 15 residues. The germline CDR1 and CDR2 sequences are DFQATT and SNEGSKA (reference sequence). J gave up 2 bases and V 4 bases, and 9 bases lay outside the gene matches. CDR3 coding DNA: TGCAGTGCTAATTTGGGGGGACTAAACACAGATACGCAGTATTTT. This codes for CSANLGGLNTDTQYF.

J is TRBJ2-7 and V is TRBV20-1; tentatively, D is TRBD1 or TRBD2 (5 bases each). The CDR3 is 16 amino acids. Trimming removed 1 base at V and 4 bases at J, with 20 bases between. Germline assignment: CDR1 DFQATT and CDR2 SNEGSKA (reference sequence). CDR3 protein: CSARVLGPLNPYEQYF. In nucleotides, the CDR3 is TGCAGTGCTAGAGTGTTGGGACCTCTGAATCCGTACGAGCAGTACTTC.

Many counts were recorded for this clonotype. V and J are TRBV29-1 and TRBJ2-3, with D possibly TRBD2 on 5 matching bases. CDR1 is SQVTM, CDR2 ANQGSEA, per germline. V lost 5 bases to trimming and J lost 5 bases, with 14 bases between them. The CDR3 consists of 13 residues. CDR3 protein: CSVCKQEGDTQYF. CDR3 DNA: TGCAGCGTTTGCAAACAAGAGGGAGATACGCAGTATTTT.

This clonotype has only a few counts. The CDR3, as DNA: TGTGCCAGCAGTCCTCTACAGGGGGCGCGGACTGAAGCTTTCTTT. Protein product: CASSPLQGARTEAFF. This rearrangement joins TRBV6-5 to TRBJ1-1; 9 bases agree with TRBD1. The CDR3 covers 15 residues. Germline V gene sequence: CDR1 MNHEY, CDR2 SVGAGI. The V and J ends lost 5 bases and 5 bases, in that order; junction bases with no gene match: 9.

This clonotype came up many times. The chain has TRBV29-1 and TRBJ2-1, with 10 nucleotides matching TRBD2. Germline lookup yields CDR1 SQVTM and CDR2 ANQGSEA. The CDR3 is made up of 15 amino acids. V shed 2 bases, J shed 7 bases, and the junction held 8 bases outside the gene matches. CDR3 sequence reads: CSVEQTSGIGNEQFF. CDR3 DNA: TGCAGCGTTGAACAAACTAGCGGGATCGGGAATGAGCAGTTCTTC.

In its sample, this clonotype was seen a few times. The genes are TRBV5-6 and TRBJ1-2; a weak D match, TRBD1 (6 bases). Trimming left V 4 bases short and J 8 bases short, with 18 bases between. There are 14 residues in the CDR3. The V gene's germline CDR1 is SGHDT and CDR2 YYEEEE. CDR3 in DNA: TGTGCCAGCAGCCCCCCGGGGGGGGCTCGAGGCTACACCTTC. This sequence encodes CASSPPGGARGYTF.

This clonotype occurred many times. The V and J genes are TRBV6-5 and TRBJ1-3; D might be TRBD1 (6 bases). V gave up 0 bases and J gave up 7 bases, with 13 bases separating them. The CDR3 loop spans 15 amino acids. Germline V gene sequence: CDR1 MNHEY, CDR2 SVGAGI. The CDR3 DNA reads TGTGCCAGCAGTTACTCTGGGGGCCGTGGGAACACCATATATTTT. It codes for CASSYSGGRGNTIYF.

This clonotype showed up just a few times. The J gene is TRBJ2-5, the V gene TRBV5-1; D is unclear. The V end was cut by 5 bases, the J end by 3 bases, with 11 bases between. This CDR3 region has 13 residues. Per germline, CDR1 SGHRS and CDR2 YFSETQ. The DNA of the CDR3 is TGCGCCAGCAGAGGCTCGCGGAAAGAGACCCAGTACTTC. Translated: CASRGSRKETQYF. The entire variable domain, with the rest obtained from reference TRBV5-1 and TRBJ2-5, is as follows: KAGVTQTPRYLIKTRGQQVTLSCSPISGHRSVSWYQQTPGQGLQFLFEYFSETQRNKGNFPGRFSGRQFSNSRSEMNVSTLELGDSALYLCASRGSRKETQYFGPGTRLLVL.

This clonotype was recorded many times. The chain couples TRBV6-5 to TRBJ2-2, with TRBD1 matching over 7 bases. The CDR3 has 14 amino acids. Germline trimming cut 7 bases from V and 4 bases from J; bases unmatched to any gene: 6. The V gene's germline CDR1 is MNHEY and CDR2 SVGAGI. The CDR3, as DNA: TGTGCCAGCAACAACAGGGGAACCACCGGGGAGCTGTTTTTT. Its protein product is CASNNRGTTGELFF.

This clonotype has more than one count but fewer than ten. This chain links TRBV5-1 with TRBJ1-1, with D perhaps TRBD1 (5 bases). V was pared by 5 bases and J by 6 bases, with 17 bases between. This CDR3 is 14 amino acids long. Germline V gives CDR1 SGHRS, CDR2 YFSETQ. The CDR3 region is CASSSTSGLSEAFF. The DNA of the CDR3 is TGCGCCAGCAGTTCCACATCAGGGCTATCTGAAGCTTTCTTT.

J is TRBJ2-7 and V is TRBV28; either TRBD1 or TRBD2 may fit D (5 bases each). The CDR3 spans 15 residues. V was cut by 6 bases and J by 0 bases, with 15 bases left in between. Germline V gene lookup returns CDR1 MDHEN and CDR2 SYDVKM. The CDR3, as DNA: TGTGCCAGCAGATCCAGGGAGATAGGCTCCTACGAGCAGTACTTC. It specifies CASRSREIGSYEQYF.

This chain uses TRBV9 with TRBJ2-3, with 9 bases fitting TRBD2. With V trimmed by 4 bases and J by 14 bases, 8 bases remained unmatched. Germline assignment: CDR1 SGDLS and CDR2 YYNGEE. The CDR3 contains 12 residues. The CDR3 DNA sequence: TGTGCCAGCAGCTCTTCCGGGACTAGCCTGTATTTT. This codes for CASSSSGTSLYF.

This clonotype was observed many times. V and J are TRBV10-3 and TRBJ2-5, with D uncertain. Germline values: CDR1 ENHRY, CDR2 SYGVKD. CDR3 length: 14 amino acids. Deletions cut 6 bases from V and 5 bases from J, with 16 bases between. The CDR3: CAISALGVGETQYF. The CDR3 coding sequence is TGTGCCATCAGCGCCCTAGGCGTAGGGGAGACCCAGTACTTC.

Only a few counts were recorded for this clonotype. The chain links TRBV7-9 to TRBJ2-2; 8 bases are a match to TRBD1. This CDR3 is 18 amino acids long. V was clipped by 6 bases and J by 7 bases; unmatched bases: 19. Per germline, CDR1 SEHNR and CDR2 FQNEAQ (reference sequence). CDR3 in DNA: TGTGCCAGCAGGACAAACCTTCTGACAGGGGATGAGGACGGGGAGCTGTTTTTT. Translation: CASRTNLLTGDEDGELFF. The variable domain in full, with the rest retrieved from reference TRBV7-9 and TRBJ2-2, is DTGVSQNPRHKITKRGQNVTFRCDPISEHNRLYWYRQTLGQGPEFLTYFQNEAQLEKSRLLSDRFSAERPKGSFSTLEIQRTEQGDSAMYLCASRTNLLTGDEDGELFFGEGSRLTVL.

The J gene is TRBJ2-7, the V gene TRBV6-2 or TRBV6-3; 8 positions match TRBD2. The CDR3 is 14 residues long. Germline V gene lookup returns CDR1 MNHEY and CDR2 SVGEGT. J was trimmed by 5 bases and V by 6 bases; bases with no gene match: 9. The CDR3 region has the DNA TGTGCCAGCAGACCGGGACTAGGAATTAACGAGCAGTACTTC. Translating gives CASRPGLGINEQYF.

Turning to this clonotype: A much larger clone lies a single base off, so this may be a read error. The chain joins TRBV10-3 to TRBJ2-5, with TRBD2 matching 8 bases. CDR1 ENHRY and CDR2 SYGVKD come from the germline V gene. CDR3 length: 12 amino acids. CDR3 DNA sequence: TGTGCCAGTAGCGGGATCCAAAAGACCCAGTACTTC. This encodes CASSGIQKTQYF.

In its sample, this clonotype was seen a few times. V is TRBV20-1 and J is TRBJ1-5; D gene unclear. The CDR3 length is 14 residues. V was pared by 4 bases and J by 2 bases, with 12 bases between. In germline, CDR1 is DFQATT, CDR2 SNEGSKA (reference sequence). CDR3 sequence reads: CSANLATGNQPQHF. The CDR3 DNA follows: TGCAGTGCTAATCTGGCGACGGGCAATCAGCCCCAGCATTTT.